What follows are 6 T cell receptor beta chains derived from one specimen sequenced in a study of blood T cells in healthy people across ages. Primed by a sample-barcoded 5' primer and a J-beta primer mix, a second PCR proceeded for roughly 6 to 12 cycles. TCRdb analysed the 5' RACE reads with MiXCR anew, one entry per CDR3 protein. The sample lists approximately 1.5 million distinct CDR3 sequences, roughly 30% occurring once. The sequenced material came from blood. All receptors derive from a woman in her 30s in good health.

This clonotype was observed a handful of times. This chain joins TRBV28 and TRBJ2-1; 10 bases line up with TRBD2. V lost 4 bases, J lost 10 bases, and 10 bases stayed unmatched. The CDR3 is 15 amino acids. CDR1 is MDHEN and CDR2 is SYDVKM in the germline V gene. Here the CDR3 reads CASSSMASGSREQFF. Written as DNA, the CDR3 is TGTGCCAGCAGTTCGATGGCTAGCGGGAGTCGCGAGCAGTTCTTC.

This clonotype was detected only a few times. This chain uses TRBV5-1 with TRBJ2-5; TRBD2 matches 7 bases. Germline V gives CDR1 SGHRS, CDR2 YFSETQ. The CDR3 loop spans 16 amino acids. The V segment lost 0 bases and the J segment 2 bases; nucleotides outside the gene matches: 7. Here the CDR3 DNA reads TGCGCCAGCAGCTTGGGGGCTAGCGGACCACAAGAGACCCAGTACTTC. Translation: CASSLGASGPQETQYF.

Many counts were recorded for this clonotype. V gene TRBV12-3 or TRBV12-4 combines with J gene TRBJ2-1; D not resolved. Trimming pared 6 bases from V and 3 bases from J, leaving 6 bases between. The CDR3 contains 12 residues. The CDR3 nucleotides read TGTGCCAGCAGCTTAAACTACAATGAGCAGTTCTTC. It specifies CASSLNYNEQFF.

This clonotype was recorded a few times. The chain joins TRBV7-9 to TRBJ2-7; weak D call: TRBD2 (6 bases). Germline lookup yields CDR1 SEHNR and CDR2 FQNEAQ (reference sequence). V shed 0 bases and J shed 3 bases, with 18 bases lying between them. The CDR3 consists of 17 residues. CDR3 loop: CASSLALVSGRGYEQYF. CDR3 sequence (DNA): TGTGCCAGCAGCTTAGCACTGGTGTCGGGGCGGGGCTACGAGCAGTACTTC.

The chain joins TRBV28 to TRBJ2-7; no definite D call. The germline CDR1 and CDR2 sequences are MDHEN and SYDVKM. V was clipped by 7 bases and J by 4 bases, with 17 bases between them. The CDR3 contains 14 residues. The CDR3 here is CASNGPLWGYEQYF. The CDR3 DNA sequence: TGTGCCAGCAATGGGCCGCTCTGGGGATACGAGCAGTACTTC.

Comments on this clonotype: A single base separates this from a much larger clone, so it may be a read error. The gene calls are TRBV6-5 and TRBJ2-3; possible D gene TRBD2, 5 bases. V was cut by 7 bases and J by 2 bases, with 13 bases left in between. CDR3 length: 14 residues. Germline loops: CDR1 MNHEY, CDR2 SVGAGI. The DNA of the CDR3 is TGTGCCAGCATGCCCCTCGGGGACACAGATACGCAGTATTTT. Residues: CASMPLGDTDTQYF.